One sample yielded the 3 T cell receptor beta chains listed below, sequenced in a study of cytomegalovirus exposure and HLA in healthy donors. Primers: 60 Vbeta forward and 13 Jbeta reverse. TCRdb's table, derived via immunoSEQ multiplex PCR, lists solely in-frame clones and lacks some. This sample has about 120,000 clones, with 81% found just once. Sequenced material: PBMCs. The receptors were sampled from a woman aged 25 to 39 in good health and CMV-seronegative.

This clone was found a few times. The chain has TRBV27 and TRBJ1-1; 7 bases align to TRBD1. The germline V gene has CDR1 MNHEY and CDR2 SMNVEV (reference sequence). The CDR3 spans 14 residues. The V gene end was trimmed by 4 bases and the J gene end by 3 bases; junction bases not matched to a gene: 5. CDR3 residues: CASSWDRKYTEAFF. In DNA form, the CDR3 reads TGTGCCAGCAGTTGGGACAGAAAATACACTGAAGCTTTCTTT.

The chain joins TRBV9 to TRBJ1-5; 9 positions agree with TRBD1. The V segment lost 4 bases and the J segment 5 bases; nucleotides outside the gene matches: 7. Germline CDR1 reads SGDLS; CDR2 reads YYNGEE. CDR3 size: 15 residues. This chain's CDR3 is CASSSGTGWDQPQHF. DNA of the CDR3: TGTGCCAGCAGCAGCGGGACAGGGTGGGATCAGCCCCAGCATTTT.

J is TRBJ1-2 and V is TRBV23-1; 9 bases are shared with TRBD1. TRBV23-1 is designated an ORF whose function remains uncertain. This CDR3 has 15 amino acids. V lost 10 bases, J lost 5 bases, and 14 bases stayed unmatched. The CDR3 loop is CATYKQGADAYGYTF. As DNA, the CDR3 is TGCGCCACCTATAAACAGGGGGCGGACGCTTATGGCTACACCTTC.